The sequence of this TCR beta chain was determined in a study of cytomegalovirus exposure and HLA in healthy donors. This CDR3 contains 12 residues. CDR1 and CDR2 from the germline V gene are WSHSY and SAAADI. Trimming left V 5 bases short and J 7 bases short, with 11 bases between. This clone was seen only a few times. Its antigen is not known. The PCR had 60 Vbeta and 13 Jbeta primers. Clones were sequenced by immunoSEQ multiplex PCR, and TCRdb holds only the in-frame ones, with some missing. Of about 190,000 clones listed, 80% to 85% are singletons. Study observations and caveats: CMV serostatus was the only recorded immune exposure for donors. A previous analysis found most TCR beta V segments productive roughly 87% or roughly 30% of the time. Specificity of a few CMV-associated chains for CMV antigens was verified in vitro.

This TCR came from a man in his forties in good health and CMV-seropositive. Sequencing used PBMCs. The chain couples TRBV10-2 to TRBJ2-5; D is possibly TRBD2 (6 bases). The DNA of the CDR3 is TGCGCCAGCAGTCGACTAGAGGGGACCCAGTACTTC. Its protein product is CASSRLEGTQYF.